This TCR beta chain was recovered during a study of blood T cell repertoires in COVID-19. Method: immunoSEQ multiplex PCR; TCRdb's copy keeps in-frame clones and lacks some. In the table there are about 410,000 clones, about 88% of which are singletons. Sequencing used peripheral blood. This sequence originates from a woman aged 40 to 50 with COVID-19, enrolled during active disease.

CDR3 in amino acids: CASSPPGQGSGAQYF. The DNA of the CDR3 is TGCGCCAGCAGTCCCCCCGGACAGGGCTCAGGGGCCCAGTACTTC. V is TRBV5-1 and J is TRBJ2-5; TRBD1 matches 8 bases. This CDR3 is 15 amino acids long. CDR1 is SGHRS and CDR2 is YFSETQ in the germline V gene. Trimming at V came to 5 bases and at J to 9 bases, leaving 15 bases not matched to a gene.